A single sample is the source of the 7 T cell receptor beta chains below, sequenced in a study of blood T cell repertoires in COVID-19. Sequencing used immunoSEQ multiplex PCR; TCRdb keeps in-frame clones, though not all of them. The sample holds approximately 400,000 clones, about 87% seen once. The sample was peripheral blood. The receptors come from a woman aged 45-59 years with COVID-19, enrolled during active disease.

The chain joins TRBV9 to TRBJ2-2, with a weak D call TRBD2 (5 bases). V was clipped by 4 bases and J by 6 bases, with 7 bases between them. The CDR3 totals 12 residues. Germline assignment: CDR1 SGDLS and CDR2 YYNGEE. CDR3 DNA sequence: TGTGCCAGCAGCCCGAGGGCCGGGGAGCTGTTTTTT. Protein product: CASSPRAGELFF.

This clone showed up just a few times. This chain connects TRBV11-2 to TRBJ2-3; possibly TRBD2 for D (7 bases). CDR1 SGHAT and CDR2 FQNNGV come from the germline V gene. This CDR3 spans 17 amino acids. V was shortened by 5 bases and J by 4 bases, with 22 bases between the two germline ends. The CDR3 DNA reads as TGTGCCAGCAGCCCAATGCTCGGCGGGGGACACTCAGATACGCAGTATTTT. It codes for CASSPMLGGGHSDTQYF.

In DNA form, the CDR3 reads TGTGCCAGCAGCTTGGCGATGGGCTATGGAAACACCATATATTTT. Its translation: CASSLAMGYGNTIYF. The gene calls are TRBV5-6 and TRBJ1-3, with D unclear. Germline V CDR1 and CDR2: SGHDT, YYEEEE. Trimming took 0 bases from V and 3 from J, leaving 10 bases between them. This CDR3 spans 15 amino acids.

This rearrangement joins TRBV24-1 to TRBJ2-1; TRBD2 matches 8 bases. The CDR3 spans 16 residues. Germline V lookup: CDR1 KGHDR, CDR2 SFDVKD. Trimming removed 4 bases from V and 7 bases from J; junction bases left unmatched: 11. CDR3 coding DNA: TGTGCCACCAGTGACCCTGGGACTAGTGTGGGGAATGAGCAGTTCTTC. Translating gives CATSDPGTSVGNEQFF.

The rearrangement joins TRBV7-2 to TRBJ2-2, with 8 bases fitting TRBD2. With V trimmed by 4 bases and J by 0 bases, 4 bases remained unmatched. This CDR3 spans 16 amino acids. Germline V gene data show CDR1 as SGHTA and CDR2 as FQGNSA. The CDR3, as DNA: TGTGCCAGCAGCTCCCGGACTAGCTCGAACACCGGGGAGCTGTTTTTT. Translated, it gives CASSSRTSSNTGELFF.

The chain joins TRBV3-1 (or the pseudogene TRBV3-2) to TRBJ2-3; perhaps TRBD1 as D (5 bases). CDR3 length: 14 residues. Trimming removed 1 base from V and 8 bases from J, with 13 bases in between. Germline CDR1 LGHDT, CDR2 YNNKEL (reference sequence). In DNA form, the CDR3 reads TGTGCCAGCAGCCAAGTCCACACCCAGGGTACGCAGTATTTT. It codes for CASSQVHTQGTQYF.

The genes are TRBV11-3 and TRBJ2-7, with 7 bases fitting TRBD1. The germline V gene has CDR1 SGHNT and CDR2 YENEEA. The CDR3 contains 14 residues. J lost 6 bases, V lost 9 bases, and 14 bases had no gene match. DNA of the CDR3: TGTGCCAGTGCAACGAGGGGGCTATCTGCCGAGCAGTACTTC. As protein: CASATRGLSAEQYF.